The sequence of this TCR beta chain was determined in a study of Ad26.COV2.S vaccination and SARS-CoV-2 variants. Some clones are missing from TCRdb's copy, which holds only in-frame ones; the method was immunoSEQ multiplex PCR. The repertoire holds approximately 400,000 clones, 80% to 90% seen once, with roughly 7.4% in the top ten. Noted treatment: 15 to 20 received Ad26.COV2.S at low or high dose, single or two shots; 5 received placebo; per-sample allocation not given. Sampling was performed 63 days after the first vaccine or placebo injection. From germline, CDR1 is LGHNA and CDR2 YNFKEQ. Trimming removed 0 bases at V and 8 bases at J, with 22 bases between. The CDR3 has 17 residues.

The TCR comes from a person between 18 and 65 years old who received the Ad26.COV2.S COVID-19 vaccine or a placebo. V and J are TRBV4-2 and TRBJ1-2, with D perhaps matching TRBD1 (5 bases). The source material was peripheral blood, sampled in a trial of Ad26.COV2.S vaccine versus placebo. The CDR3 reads CASSQDSRTPYYFGYTF. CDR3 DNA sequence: TGTGCCAGCAGCCAAGACTCTCGGACACCTTACTACTTCGGCTACACCTTC.